Listed below are T cell receptor beta chains from one sample, sequenced in a study of OX40 agonist ivuxolimab in advanced cancers. Method: immunoSEQ multiplex PCR; TCRdb's copy keeps in-frame clones and lacks some. Of over 150,000 clones listed, around 94% are singletons. Sequenced material: CD4+ or CD8+ T cells sorted from blood, taken in a trial of the OX40 agonist ivuxolimab. The receptors were sampled from an adult with an advanced solid tumor such as melanoma, head and neck, liver or kidney cancer. CDR3s include the opening cysteine and the closing phenylalanine or tryptophan. D genes are given only for firm matches. Clone size is stated in some rows and not others, as once, few, many or a class when expanded.

CDR3 DNA: TGTGCCAGCTCCCCTTTCGGGGCGGGAGAGTACGAGCAGTACTTC; CDR3 protein: CASSPFGAGEYEQYF; J gene: TRBJ2-7; D gene: TRBD2; clone size: NA; V gene: TRBV18
CDR3 DNA: TGCGCCCCTCCGGTTTCCCTTAGCGGGAGTCATGAGCAGTTCTTC; CDR3 protein: CAPPVSLSGSHEQFF; J gene: TRBJ2-1; D gene: TRBD2; clone size: NA; V gene: TRBV4-3
CDR3 DNA: TGCGCCAGCAGTTCCCTCACAGATACGCAGTATTTT; CDR3 protein: CASSSLTDTQYF; J gene: TRBJ2-3; D gene: NA; clone size: NA; V gene: TRBV5-1
CDR3 DNA: TGTGCCAGTAGGACCAGGGGGAGTCTACGCTACGAGCAGTACTTC; CDR3 protein: CASRTRGSLRYEQYF; J gene: TRBJ2-7; D gene: TRBD1; clone size: NA; V gene: TRBV19
CDR3 DNA: TGTGCCAGCAGCCAAGATCGGACAGGGGACGAAGCTTTCTTT; CDR3 protein: CASSQDRTGDEAFF; J gene: TRBJ1-1; D gene: TRBD1; clone size: NA; V gene: TRBV4-2
CDR3 DNA: TGTGCCACCAGCCTCAGGACAGGGGGCGGGCAGGGTGAAAAACTGTTTTTT; CDR3 protein: CATSLRTGGGQGEKLFF; J gene: TRBJ1-4; D gene: TRBD1; clone size: NA; V gene: TRBV15
CDR3 DNA: TGCGCCAGCAGCTTGAGACAGGGGAACACTGAAGCTTTCTTT; CDR3 protein: CASSLRQGNTEAFF; J gene: TRBJ1-1; D gene: TRBD1; clone size: NA; V gene: TRBV5-1
CDR3 DNA: TGCGCCAGCAGCTTGTGGGGACAGTACACAGATACGCAGTATTTT; CDR3 protein: CASSLWGQYTDTQYF; J gene: TRBJ2-3; D gene: TRBD1; clone size: NA; V gene: TRBV5-1
CDR3 DNA: TGTGCCAGTAGTATACAGCCATCCCACGGGGGGACTGAAGCTTTCTTT; CDR3 protein: CASSIQPSHGGTEAFF; J gene: TRBJ1-1; D gene: NA; clone size: NA; V gene: TRBV19
CDR3 DNA: TGTGCCAGCAGCTTGAGACAGGGGGCCAAGAACTATGGCTACACCTTC; CDR3 protein: CASSLRQGAKNYGYTF; J gene: TRBJ1-2; D gene: TRBD1; clone size: NA; V gene: TRBV5-8
CDR3 DNA: TGTGCCAGCAGCTTGAGGACAGCGAACTATGGCTACACCTTC; CDR3 protein: CASSLRTANYGYTF; J gene: TRBJ1-2; D gene: NA; clone size: NA; V gene: TRBV5-1
CDR3 DNA: TGCGCCAGCAGCTTGGAGGGACCTAATCAGCCCCAGCATTTT; CDR3 protein: CASSLEGPNQPQHF; J gene: TRBJ1-5; D gene: NA; clone size: NA; V gene: TRBV5-1
CDR3 DNA: TGTGCCAGCTCACCGAACCGGGAGATAGGAGATACGCAGTATTTT; CDR3 protein: CASSPNREIGDTQYF; J gene: TRBJ2-3; D gene: NA; clone size: NA; V gene: TRBV18
CDR3 DNA: TGTGCCAGCAGTTTATTTGGGCCCACGGGCTACGAGCAGTACTTC; CDR3 protein: CASSLFGPTGYEQYF; J gene: TRBJ2-7; D gene: NA; clone size: NA; V gene: TRBV27
CDR3 DNA: TGTGCCATCCAGCGGTCCTTGGGTAATGAGCAGTTCTTC; CDR3 protein: CAIQRSLGNEQFF; J gene: TRBJ2-1; D gene: NA; clone size: NA; V gene: TRBV10-3
CDR3 DNA: TGTGCCAGTGATAAAGGGCAGGGACGGGAGACCCAGTACTTC; CDR3 protein: CASDKGQGRETQYF; J gene: TRBJ2-5; D gene: NA; clone size: NA; V gene: TRBV19
CDR3 DNA: TGTGCCAGCAGCCCACGGGGAGCCGGGAGCTCCTACGAGCAGTACTTC; CDR3 protein: CASSPRGAGSSYEQYF; J gene: TRBJ2-7; D gene: NA; clone size: NA; V gene: TRBV7-2
CDR3 DNA: TGCGCCAGCAGCCCCCGACTAGCGGTAGCCAAAAACATTCAGTACTTC; CDR3 protein: CASSPRLAVAKNIQYF; J gene: TRBJ2-4; D gene: TRBD2; clone size: NA; V gene: TRBV4-1
CDR3 DNA: TGTGCCAGCAGCTTGGGACAGGGGAATGAAAAACTGTTTTTT; CDR3 protein: CASSLGQGNEKLFF; J gene: TRBJ1-4; D gene: TRBD1; clone size: NA; V gene: TRBV5-5
CDR3 DNA: TGCGCCAGCAGTGTTCTCCGAGGGGAGACCCAGTACTTC; CDR3 protein: CASSVLRGETQYF; J gene: TRBJ2-5; D gene: NA; clone size: NA; V gene: TRBV10-1
CDR3 DNA: TGCGCCAGCAGCCAAGATAGGAGGCACACTGAAGCTTTCTTT; CDR3 protein: CASSQDRRHTEAFF; J gene: TRBJ1-1; D gene: NA; clone size: NA; V gene: TRBV4-1
CDR3 DNA: TGCGCCAGCAGCCAAGAGACCAGGGTGGCAAACAATGAGCAGTTCTTC; CDR3 protein: CASSQETRVANNEQFF; J gene: TRBJ2-1; D gene: NA; clone size: NA; V gene: TRBV4-1
CDR3 DNA: TGTGCCAGCAACCCCTTTGGTGGGAGGTACGTCGGGGAGCAGTACTTC; CDR3 protein: CASNPFGGRYVGEQYF; J gene: TRBJ2-7; D gene: NA; clone size: NA; V gene: TRBV5-4
CDR3 DNA: TGTGCCAGCTCACAACCAGACAGGGAGGACTATGGCTACACCTTC; CDR3 protein: CASSQPDREDYGYTF; J gene: TRBJ1-2; D gene: TRBD1; clone size: NA; V gene: TRBV18
CDR3 DNA: TGTGCCAGCAGTTACTCGACTCCCTTATCTGACTATGGCTACACCTTC; CDR3 protein: CASSYSTPLSDYGYTF; J gene: TRBJ1-2; D gene: NA; clone size: NA; V gene: TRBV6-5
CDR3 DNA: TGTGCCACCTCACTCGGGACTGGTGGCTACGAGCAGTACTTC; CDR3 protein: CATSLGTGGYEQYF; J gene: TRBJ2-7; D gene: NA; clone size: NA; V gene: TRBV27
CDR3 DNA: TGTGCCAGCAGCTTAATCCCCCCCCGGGGGGGGGATGGCTACACCTTC; CDR3 protein: CASSLIPPRGGDGYTF; J gene: TRBJ1-2; D gene: NA; clone size: NA; V gene: TRBV7-2
CDR3 DNA: TGTGCCAGCAGCTTGGAACCGGGACAGGGGAACACCATATATTTT; CDR3 protein: CASSLEPGQGNTIYF; J gene: TRBJ1-3; D gene: TRBD1; clone size: NA; V gene: TRBV5-6
CDR3 DNA: TGTGCCAGCACCGTTATCGCCCTCGGGGGGGGGAACAATGAGCAGTTCTTC; CDR3 protein: CASTVIALGGGNNEQFF; J gene: TRBJ2-1; D gene: TRBD2; clone size: NA; V gene: TRBV27
CDR3 DNA: TGCGCCAGCAGCCAAGAAGGGGGTAGTGAAGCTTTCTTT; CDR3 protein: CASSQEGGSEAFF; J gene: TRBJ1-1; D gene: NA; clone size: NA; V gene: TRBV4-3
CDR3 DNA: TGCGCCAGCAGCCACCCTGGAGGGAGTGTCTATGGCTACACCTTC; CDR3 protein: CASSHPGGSVYGYTF; J gene: TRBJ1-2; D gene: NA; clone size: NA; V gene: TRBV4-3
CDR3 DNA: TGTGCCAGCAGTTCAGGGCGGGTCCCCTACGAGCAGTACTTC; CDR3 protein: CASSSGRVPYEQYF; J gene: TRBJ2-7; D gene: NA; clone size: NA; V gene: TRBV28
CDR3 DNA: TGCGCCAGCAGCTTGCGGTCAGGGGGCGCGGGAACTGAAGCTTTCTTT; CDR3 protein: CASSLRSGGAGTEAFF; J gene: TRBJ1-1; D gene: TRBD1; clone size: NA; V gene: TRBV5-1
CDR3 DNA: TGTGCCAGCAGTTTATCCCAGCGGGAGGGGACTGGGCAGTACTTC; CDR3 protein: CASSLSQREGTGQYF; J gene: TRBJ2-7; D gene: TRBD2; clone size: NA; V gene: TRBV28
CDR3 DNA: TGTGCTAGTGGTTCGCGGCCCCTCCAAGAGACCCAGTACTTC; CDR3 protein: CASGSRPLQETQYF; J gene: TRBJ2-5; D gene: NA; clone size: NA; V gene: TRBV12-5
CDR3 DNA: TGTGCCAGCAGCTTAGACGGGGTCAGGGGGCGAGGCTACACCTTC; CDR3 protein: CASSLDGVRGRGYTF; J gene: TRBJ1-2; D gene: TRBD1; clone size: NA; V gene: TRBV7-2
CDR3 DNA: TGCAGCGGGCGGAGGACAGGGGACAACGAGCAGTACTTC; CDR3 protein: CSGRRTGDNEQYF; J gene: TRBJ2-7; D gene: TRBD1; clone size: once; V gene: TRBV29-1
CDR3 DNA: TGTGCCAGCAGCTTAGAGCCGAGCGGGACGCCAGATACGCAGTATTTT; CDR3 protein: CASSLEPSGTPDTQYF; J gene: TRBJ2-3; D gene: TRBD2; clone size: NA; V gene: TRBV11-2
CDR3 DNA: TGTGCCAGCAGCCCCCCGGACAGGATAAATGAGCAGTTCTTC; CDR3 protein: CASSPPDRINEQFF; J gene: TRBJ2-1; D gene: TRBD1; clone size: NA; V gene: TRBV7-8
CDR3 DNA: TGTGCCAGCAGCTTACCGGCGGGACTAGCGAGGCGGTTGAACTACAATGAGCAGTTCTTC; CDR3 protein: CASSLPAGLARRLNYNEQFF; J gene: TRBJ2-1; D gene: TRBD2; clone size: NA; V gene: TRBV7-3
CDR3 DNA: TGTGCCAGCAGTTTACAGGGGGCGGAGGGCTACACCTTC; CDR3 protein: CASSLQGAEGYTF; J gene: TRBJ1-2; D gene: TRBD1; clone size: NA; V gene: TRBV28